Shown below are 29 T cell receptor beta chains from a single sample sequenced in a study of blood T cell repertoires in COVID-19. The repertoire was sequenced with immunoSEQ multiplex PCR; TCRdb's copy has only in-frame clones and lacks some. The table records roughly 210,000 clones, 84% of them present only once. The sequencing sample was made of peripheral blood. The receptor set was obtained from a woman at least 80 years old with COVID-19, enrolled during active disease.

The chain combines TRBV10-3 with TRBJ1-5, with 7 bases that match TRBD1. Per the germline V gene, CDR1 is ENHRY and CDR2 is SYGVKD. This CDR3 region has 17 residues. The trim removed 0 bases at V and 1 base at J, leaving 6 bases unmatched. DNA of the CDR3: TGTGCCATCAGTGAGTCGCAGGGGGTAAAGAGCAATCAGCCCCAGCATTTT. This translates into CAISESQGVKSNQPQHF.

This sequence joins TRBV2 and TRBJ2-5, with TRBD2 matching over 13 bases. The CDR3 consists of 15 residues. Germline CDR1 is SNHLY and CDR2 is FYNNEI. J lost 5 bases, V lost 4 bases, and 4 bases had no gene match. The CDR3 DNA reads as TGTGCCAGCAGTGCCGGGACTAGCGGGGTCGAGACCCAGTACTTC. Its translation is CASSAGTSGVETQYF. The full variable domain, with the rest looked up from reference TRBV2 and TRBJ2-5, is EPEVTQTPSHQVTQMGQEVILRCVPISNHLYFYWYRQILGQKVEFLVSFYNNEISEKSEIFDDQFSVERPDGSNFTLKIRSTKLEDSAMYFCASSAGTSGVETQYFGPGTRLLVL.

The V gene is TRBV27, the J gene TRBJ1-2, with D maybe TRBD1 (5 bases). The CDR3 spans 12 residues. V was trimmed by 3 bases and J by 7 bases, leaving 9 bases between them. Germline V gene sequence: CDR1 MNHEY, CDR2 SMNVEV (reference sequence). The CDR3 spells CASSFSGFGYTF. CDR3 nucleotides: TGTGCCAGCAGTTTCTCAGGGTTTGGCTACACCTTC.

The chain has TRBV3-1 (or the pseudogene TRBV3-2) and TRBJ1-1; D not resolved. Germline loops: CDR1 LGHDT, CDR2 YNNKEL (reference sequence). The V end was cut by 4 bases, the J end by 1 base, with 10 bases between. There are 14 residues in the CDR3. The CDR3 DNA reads TGTGCCAGCAGCCCAAGCGGACCGAACACTGAAGCTTTCTTT. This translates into CASSPSGPNTEAFF.

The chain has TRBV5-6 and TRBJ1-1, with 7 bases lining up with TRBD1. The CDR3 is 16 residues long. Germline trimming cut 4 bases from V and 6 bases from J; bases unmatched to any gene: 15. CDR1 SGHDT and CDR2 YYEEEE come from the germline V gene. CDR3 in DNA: TGTGCCAGCAGCCGCATGAGACAGGGAGTCTATGCTGAAGCTTTCTTT. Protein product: CASSRMRQGVYAEAFF.

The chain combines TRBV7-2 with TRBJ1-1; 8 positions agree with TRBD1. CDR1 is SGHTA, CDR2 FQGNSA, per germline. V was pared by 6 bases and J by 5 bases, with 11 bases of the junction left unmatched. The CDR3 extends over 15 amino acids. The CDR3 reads CASRGYAGGGTEAFF. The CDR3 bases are TGTGCCAGCAGGGGGTATGCAGGGGGCGGAACTGAAGCTTTCTTT.

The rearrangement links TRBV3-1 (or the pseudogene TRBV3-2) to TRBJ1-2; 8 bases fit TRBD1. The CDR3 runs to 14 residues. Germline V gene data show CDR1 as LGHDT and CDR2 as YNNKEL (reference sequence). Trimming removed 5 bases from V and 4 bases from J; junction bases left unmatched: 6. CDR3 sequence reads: CASSWTGLIYGYTF. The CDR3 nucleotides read TGTGCCAGCAGCTGGACAGGGCTAATCTATGGCTACACCTTC.

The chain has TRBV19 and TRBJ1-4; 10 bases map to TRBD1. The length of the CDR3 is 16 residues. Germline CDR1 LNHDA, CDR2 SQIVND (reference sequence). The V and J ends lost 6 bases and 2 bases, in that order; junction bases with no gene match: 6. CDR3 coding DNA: TGTGCCAGTAGGAATTGGGACAGGGGCACTAATGAAAAACTGTTTTTT. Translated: CASRNWDRGTNEKLFF.

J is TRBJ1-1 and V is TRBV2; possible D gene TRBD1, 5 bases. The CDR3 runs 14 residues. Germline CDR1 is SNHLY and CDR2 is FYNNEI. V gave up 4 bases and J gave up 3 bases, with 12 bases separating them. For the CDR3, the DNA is TGTGCCAGCAGTGGGATCGGGGGATACACTGAAGCTTTCTTT. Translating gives CASSGIGGYTEAFF. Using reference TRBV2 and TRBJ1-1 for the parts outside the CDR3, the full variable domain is EPEVTQTPSHQVTQMGQEVILRCVPISNHLYFYWYRQILGQKVEFLVSFYNNEISEKSEIFDDQFSVERPDGSNFTLKIRSTKLEDSAMYFCASSGIGGYTEAFFGQGTRLTVV.

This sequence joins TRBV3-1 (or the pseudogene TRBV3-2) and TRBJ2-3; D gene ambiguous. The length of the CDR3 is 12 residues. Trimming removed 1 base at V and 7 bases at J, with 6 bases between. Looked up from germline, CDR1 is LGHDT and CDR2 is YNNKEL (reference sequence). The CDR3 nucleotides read TGTGCCAGCAGCCAAGCACAAAATACGCAGTATTTT. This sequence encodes CASSQAQNTQYF.

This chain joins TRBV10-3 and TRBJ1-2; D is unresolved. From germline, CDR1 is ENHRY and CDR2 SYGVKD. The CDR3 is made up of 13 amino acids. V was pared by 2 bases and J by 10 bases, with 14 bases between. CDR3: CAISEMTLGSYTF. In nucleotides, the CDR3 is TGTGCCATCAGTGAGATGACACTTGGGTCCTACACCTTC.

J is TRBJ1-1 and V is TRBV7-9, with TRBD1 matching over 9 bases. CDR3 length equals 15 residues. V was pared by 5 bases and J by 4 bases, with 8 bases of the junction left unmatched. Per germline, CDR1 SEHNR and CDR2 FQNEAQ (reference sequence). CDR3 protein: CASSEQGAWSTEAFF. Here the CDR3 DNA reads TGTGCCAGCAGCGAACAGGGGGCTTGGAGCACTGAAGCTTTCTTT.

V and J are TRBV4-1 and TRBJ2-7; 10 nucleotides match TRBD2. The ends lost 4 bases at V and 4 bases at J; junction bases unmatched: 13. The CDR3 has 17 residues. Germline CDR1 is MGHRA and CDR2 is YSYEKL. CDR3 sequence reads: CASSRAASGGLGYEQYF. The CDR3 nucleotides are TGCGCCAGCAGCCGGGCCGCTAGCGGGGGCCTAGGGTACGAGCAGTACTTC.

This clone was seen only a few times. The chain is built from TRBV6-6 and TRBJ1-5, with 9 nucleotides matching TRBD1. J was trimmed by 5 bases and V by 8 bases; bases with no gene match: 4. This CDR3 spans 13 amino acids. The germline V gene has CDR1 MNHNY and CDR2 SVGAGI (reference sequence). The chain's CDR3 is CASAGQGHQPQHF. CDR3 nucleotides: TGTGCCAGCGCGGGACAGGGACATCAGCCCCAGCATTTT.

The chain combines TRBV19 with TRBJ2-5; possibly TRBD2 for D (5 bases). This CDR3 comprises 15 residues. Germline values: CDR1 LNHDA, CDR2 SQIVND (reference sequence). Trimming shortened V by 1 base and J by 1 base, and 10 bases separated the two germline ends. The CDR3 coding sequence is TGTGCCAGTAGTATAGGAGGGAGTACCCAAGAGACCCAGTACTTC. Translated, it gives CASSIGGSTQETQYF.

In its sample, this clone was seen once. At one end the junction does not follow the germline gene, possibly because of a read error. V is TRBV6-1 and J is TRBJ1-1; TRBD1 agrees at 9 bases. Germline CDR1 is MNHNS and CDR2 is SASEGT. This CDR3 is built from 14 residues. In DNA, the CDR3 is TGTGCCAGCAGTGAAGCTATTGACAGGGGGTCCTCGTTGTTT. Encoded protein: CASSEAIDRGSSLF.

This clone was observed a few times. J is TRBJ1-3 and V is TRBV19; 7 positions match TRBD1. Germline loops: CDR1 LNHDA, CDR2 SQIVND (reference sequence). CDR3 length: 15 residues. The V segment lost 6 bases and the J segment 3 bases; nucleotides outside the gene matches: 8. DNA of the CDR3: TGTGCCAGTAGCCCGACAGGGCTCGGTGGAAACACCATATATTTT. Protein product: CASSPTGLGGNTIYF. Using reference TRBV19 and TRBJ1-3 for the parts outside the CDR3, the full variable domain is DGGITQSPKYLFRKEGQNVTLSCEQNLNHDAMYWYRQDPGQGLRLIYYSQIVNDFQKGDIAEGYSVSREKKESFPLTVTSAQKNPTAFYLCASSPTGLGGNTIYFGEGSWLTVV.

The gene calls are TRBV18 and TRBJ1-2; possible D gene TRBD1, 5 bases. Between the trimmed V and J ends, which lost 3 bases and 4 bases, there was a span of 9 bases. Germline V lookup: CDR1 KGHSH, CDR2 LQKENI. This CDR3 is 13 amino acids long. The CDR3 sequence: CASSPTAGYGYTF. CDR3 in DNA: TGTGCCAGCTCACCGACAGCGGGCTATGGCTACACCTTC. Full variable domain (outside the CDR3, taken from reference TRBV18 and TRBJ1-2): NAGVMQNPRHLVRRRGQEARLRCSPMKGHSHVYWYRQLPEEGLKFMVYLQKENIIDESGMPKERFSAEFPKEGPSILRIQQVVRGDSAAYFCASSPTAGYGYTFGSGTRLTVV.

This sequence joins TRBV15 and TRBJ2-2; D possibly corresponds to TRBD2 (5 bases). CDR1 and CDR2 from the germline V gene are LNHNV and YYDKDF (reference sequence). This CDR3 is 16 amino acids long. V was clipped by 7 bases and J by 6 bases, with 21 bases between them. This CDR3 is CATTRSPPGAAGELFF. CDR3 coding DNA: TGTGCCACCACTAGATCCCCTCCCGGAGCGGCCGGGGAGCTGTTTTTT.

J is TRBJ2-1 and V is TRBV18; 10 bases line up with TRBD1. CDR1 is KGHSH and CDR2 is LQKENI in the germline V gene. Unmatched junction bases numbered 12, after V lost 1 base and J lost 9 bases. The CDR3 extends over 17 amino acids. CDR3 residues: CASSPLGTGARPGEQFF. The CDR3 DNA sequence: TGTGCCAGCTCACCACTTGGGACAGGGGCCCGCCCAGGTGAGCAGTTCTTC.

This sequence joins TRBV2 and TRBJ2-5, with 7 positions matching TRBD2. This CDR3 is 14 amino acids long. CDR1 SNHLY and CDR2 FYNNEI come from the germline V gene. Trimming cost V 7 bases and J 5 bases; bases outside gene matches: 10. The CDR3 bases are TGTGCCAGCACCCCGGCGGGGGAAGGGGAGACCCAGTACTTC. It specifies CASTPAGEGETQYF.

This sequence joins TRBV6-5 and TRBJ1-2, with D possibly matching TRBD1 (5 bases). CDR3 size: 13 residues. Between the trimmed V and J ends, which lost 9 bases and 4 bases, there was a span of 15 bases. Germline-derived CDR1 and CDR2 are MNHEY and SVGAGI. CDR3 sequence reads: CASRLRDRYGYTF. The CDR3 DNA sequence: TGTGCCAGTCGACTCAGGGATCGCTATGGCTACACCTTC.

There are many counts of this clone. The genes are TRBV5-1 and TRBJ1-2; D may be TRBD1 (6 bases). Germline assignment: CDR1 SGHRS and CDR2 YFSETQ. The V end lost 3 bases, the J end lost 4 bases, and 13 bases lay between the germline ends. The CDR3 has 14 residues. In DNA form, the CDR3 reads TGCGCCAGCAGCTCCGAACAGGGCGGCTATGGCTACACCTTC. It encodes CASSSEQGGYGYTF.

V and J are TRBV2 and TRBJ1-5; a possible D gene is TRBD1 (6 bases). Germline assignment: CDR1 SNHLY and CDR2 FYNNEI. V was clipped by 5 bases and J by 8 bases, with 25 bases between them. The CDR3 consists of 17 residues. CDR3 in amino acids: CASSPPRGGLSIEPQHF. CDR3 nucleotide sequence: TGTGCCAGCAGTCCCCCCAGGGGCGGCTTAAGTATCGAGCCCCAGCATTTT. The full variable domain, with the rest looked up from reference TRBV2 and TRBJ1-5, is EPEVTQTPSHQVTQMGQEVILRCVPISNHLYFYWYRQILGQKVEFLVSFYNNEISEKSEIFDDQFSVERPDGSNFTLKIRSTKLEDSAMYFCASSPPRGGLSIEPQHFGDGTRLSIL.

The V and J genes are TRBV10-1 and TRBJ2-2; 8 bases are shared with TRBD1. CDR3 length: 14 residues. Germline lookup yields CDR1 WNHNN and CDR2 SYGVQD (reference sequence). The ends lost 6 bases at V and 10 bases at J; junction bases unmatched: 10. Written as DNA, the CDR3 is TGCGCCAGCAGCCTCGGACAGGGCGTGGAGGAGCTGTTTTTT. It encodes CASSLGQGVEELFF.

The CDR3 region is CASSLNPRAVGQYF. The CDR3 nucleotides are TGTGCCAGCAGTTTAAATCCAAGAGCGGTTGGCCAGTACTTC. The chain joins TRBV27 to TRBJ2-5, with D perhaps matching TRBD2 (5 bases). Germline V gene sequence: CDR1 MNHEY, CDR2 SMNVEV (reference sequence). V lost 2 bases and J 10 bases, leaving 17 bases between the germline ends. The CDR3 length is 14 residues.

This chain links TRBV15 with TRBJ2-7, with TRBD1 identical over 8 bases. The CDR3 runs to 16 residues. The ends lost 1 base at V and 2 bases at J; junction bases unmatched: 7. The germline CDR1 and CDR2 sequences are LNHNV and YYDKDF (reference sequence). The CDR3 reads CATSRGRDRNAYEQYF. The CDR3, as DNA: TGTGCCACCAGCAGAGGAAGGGACAGGAATGCCTACGAGCAGTACTTC.

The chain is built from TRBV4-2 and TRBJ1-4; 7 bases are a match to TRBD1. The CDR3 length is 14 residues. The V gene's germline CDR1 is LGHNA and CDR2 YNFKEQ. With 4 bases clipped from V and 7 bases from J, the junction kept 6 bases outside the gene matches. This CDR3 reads CASSLSGGGEKLFF. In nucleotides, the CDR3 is TGTGCCAGCAGCCTCTCAGGGGGAGGTGAAAAACTGTTTTTT.

CDR3 DNA: TGTGCCAGCAGTTACAGAGGGAGTACTGGAAACACCATATATTTT. The encoded protein is CASSYRGSTGNTIYF. The chain joins TRBV6-5 to TRBJ1-3, with D unresolved. CDR3 size: 15 residues. V was trimmed by 2 bases and J by 2 bases, leaving 10 bases between them. Looked up from germline, CDR1 is MNHEY and CDR2 is SVGAGI.